This T cell receptor beta chain was captured by sequencing in a study of T cell responses to AZD1222 COVID-19 vaccine. Study in general: Pooled in the analysis were second doses at about 4 or about 12 weeks. General study findings and limits: Nearly half of spike-specific TCRs reportedly go after variant regions that carry no mutations. Only six or seven AZD1222 recipients were seropositive at baseline.

In regard to this clone: What it binds is unknown.

Method: immunoSEQ multiplex PCR; TCRdb's copy keeps in-frame clones and lacks some. The sample carries more than 60,000 clones, about 85% recorded once. Germline values: CDR1 SNHLY, CDR2 FYNNEI. Trimming stripped 2 bases from V and 2 bases from J, with 16 bases between. This CDR3 comprises 17 residues. Sequences were derived from peripheral blood, sampled on day 0 of AZD1222 vaccination. This chain connects TRBV2 to TRBJ1-3; D is unclear. This clonotype originated in an adult in good health. CDR3 loop: CASSELGRTSAGNTIYF. The CDR3 nucleotides are TGTGCCAGCAGTGAATTAGGCCGTACCTCCGCTGGAAACACCATATATTTT.